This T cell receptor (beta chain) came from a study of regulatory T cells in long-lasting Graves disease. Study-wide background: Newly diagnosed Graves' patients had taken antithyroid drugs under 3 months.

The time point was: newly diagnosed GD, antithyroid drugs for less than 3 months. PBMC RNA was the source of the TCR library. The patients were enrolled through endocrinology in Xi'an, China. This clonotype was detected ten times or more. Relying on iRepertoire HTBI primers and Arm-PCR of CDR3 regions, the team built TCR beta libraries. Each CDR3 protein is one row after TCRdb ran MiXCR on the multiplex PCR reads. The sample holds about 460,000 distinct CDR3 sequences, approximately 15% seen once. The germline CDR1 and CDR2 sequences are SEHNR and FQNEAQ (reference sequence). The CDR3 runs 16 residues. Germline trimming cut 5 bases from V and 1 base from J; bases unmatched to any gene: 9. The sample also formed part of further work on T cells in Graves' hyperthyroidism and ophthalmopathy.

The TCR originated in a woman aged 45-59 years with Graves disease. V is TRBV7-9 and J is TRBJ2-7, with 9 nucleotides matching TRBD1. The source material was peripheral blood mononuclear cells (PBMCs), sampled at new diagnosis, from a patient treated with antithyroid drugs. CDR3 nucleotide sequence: TGTGCCAGCAGCCCAGCAGCGGGACAGGGTTCCTACGAGCAGTACTTC. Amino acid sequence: CASSPAAGQGSYEQYF.